This T cell receptor (beta chain) derives from a study of OX40 agonist ivuxolimab in advanced cancers. Study-wide context: The mean age was approximately 60 years, ranging from about 23 to 79, with around four fifths of participants male. Study-wide points: Not determined was the antigen specificity of the expanded peripheral T cells.

Libraries were prepared by immunoSEQ multiplex PCR; TCRdb keeps only in-frame clonotypes and omits some of them. The sample includes 60,000 to 95,000 clones, roughly nine tenths of them seen just once. Concerning this clone itself: The antigen is unknown.

This clonotype was obtained from an adult with an advanced solid tumor such as melanoma, head and neck, liver or kidney cancer. The material sequenced was CD4+ or CD8+ T cells sorted from blood, taken in a trial of the OX40 agonist ivuxolimab.

Here the CDR3 reads CASSGGGTEKLFF. CDR3 DNA sequence: TGTGCCAGCAGTGGAGGAGGGACTGAAAAACTGTTTTTT. This chain joins TRBV6-5 and TRBJ1-4; D is perhaps TRBD1 (5 bases). The CDR3 is 13 amino acids. V was clipped by 5 bases and J by 7 bases, with 11 bases between them. Germline CDR1 MNHEY, CDR2 SVGAGI.